The clone carrying this T cell receptor (beta chain) came up a few times. What it recognizes is unknown. The sample comes from a study of cytomegalovirus exposure and HLA in healthy donors. PCR amplification relied on 60 Vbeta primers (plus 13 Jbeta primers). Clones were read by immunoSEQ multiplex PCR, and TCRdb kept only the in-frame ones, dropping some. The table records 150,000 to 200,000 clones, more than 70% of them present only once. General study results and limits: Equally common other TCR beta chains were less clonally expanded than HLA-associated ones, a later analysis found. Reportedly, TCR beta sequences accurately predicted HLA-A and HLA-B alleles in most subjects. In a later analysis, an Asian-associated ancestry cluster reportedly showed fewer N-insertions than the approximately 660-donor mean.

This TCR was recovered from a boy aged 5 to 17 in good health and CMV-seronegative. The sequenced sample was PBMCs.

The CDR3 sequence: CASSMGTGTGAYEQYF. CDR3 sequence (DNA): TGTGCCAGTAGTATGGGGACCGGGACAGGAGCCTACGAGCAGTACTTC. The gene calls are TRBV19 and TRBJ2-7; 8 nucleotides match TRBD1. Trimming at V came to 3 bases and at J to 2 bases, leaving 9 bases not matched to a gene. Germline CDR1 is LNHDA and CDR2 is SQIVND (reference sequence). There are 16 residues in the CDR3.